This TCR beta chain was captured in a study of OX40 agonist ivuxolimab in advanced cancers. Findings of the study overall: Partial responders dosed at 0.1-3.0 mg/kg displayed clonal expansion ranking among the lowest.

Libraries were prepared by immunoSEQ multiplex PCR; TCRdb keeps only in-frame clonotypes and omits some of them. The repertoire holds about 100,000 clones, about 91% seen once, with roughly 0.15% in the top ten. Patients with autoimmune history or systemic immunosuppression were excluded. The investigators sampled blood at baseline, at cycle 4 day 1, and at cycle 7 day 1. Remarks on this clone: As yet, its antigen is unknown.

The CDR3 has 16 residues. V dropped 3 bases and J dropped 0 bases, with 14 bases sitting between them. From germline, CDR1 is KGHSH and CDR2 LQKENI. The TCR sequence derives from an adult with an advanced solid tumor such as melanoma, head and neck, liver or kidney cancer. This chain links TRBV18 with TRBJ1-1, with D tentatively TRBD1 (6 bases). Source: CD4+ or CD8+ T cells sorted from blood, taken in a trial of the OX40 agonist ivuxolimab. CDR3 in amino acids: CASSPVGGLMNTEAFF. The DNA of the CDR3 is TGTGCCAGCTCACCCGTAGGGGGGCTCATGAACACTGAAGCTTTCTTT.